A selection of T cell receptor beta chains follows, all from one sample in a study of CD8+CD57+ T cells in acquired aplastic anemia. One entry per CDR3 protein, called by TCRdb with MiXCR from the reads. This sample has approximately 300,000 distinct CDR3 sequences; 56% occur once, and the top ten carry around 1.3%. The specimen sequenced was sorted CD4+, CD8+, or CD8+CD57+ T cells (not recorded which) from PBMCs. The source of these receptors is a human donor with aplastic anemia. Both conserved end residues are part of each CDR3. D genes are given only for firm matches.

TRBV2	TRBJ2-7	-	CASTPDLGSYEQYF
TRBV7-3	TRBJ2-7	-	CASSFPRRGAEQYF
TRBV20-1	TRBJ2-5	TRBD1	CSATRQGFQETQYF
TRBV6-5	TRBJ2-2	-	CASTIAASGELFF
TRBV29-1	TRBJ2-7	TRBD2	CSSWTSKYEQYF
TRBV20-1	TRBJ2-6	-	CSARPRGRMSGANVLTF
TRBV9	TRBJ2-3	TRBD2	CASSVTGLAVGTDTQYF
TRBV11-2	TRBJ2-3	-	CASSLVSGITDTQYF
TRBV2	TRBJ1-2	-	CASSEGPYYGYTF
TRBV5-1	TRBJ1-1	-	CASSPSPQAEGTEAFF
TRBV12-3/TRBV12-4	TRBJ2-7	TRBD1	CASSSPDRWGDEEAYEQYF
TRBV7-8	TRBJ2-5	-	CASSLRARAETQYF
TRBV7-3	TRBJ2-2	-	CASSLQGEVTGELFF
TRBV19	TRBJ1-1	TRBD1	CASIPRQGALATEAFF
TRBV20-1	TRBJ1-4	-	CSAPGMNEKLFF
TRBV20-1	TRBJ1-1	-	CSALGTENTEAFF
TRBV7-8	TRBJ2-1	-	CASSLVPPGLVNEQFF
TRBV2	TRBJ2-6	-	CASSERGAVGANVLTF
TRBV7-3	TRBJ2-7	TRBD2	CASSLRPASGGNEQYF
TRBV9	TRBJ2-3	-	CASSVNWGGTDTQYF
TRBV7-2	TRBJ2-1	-	CASSFEGPHNEQFF
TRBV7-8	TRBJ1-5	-	CASSVDLRPQHF
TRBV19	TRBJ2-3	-	CASSMVGVATDTQYF
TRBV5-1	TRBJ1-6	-	CASSLGRDSPLHF
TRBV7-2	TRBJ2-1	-	CASSPTYNEQFF
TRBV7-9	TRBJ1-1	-	CASSFKGRTEAFF
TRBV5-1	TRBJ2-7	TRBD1	CASSWGTGNYEQYF
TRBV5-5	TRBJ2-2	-	CASSRTRGDTGELFF